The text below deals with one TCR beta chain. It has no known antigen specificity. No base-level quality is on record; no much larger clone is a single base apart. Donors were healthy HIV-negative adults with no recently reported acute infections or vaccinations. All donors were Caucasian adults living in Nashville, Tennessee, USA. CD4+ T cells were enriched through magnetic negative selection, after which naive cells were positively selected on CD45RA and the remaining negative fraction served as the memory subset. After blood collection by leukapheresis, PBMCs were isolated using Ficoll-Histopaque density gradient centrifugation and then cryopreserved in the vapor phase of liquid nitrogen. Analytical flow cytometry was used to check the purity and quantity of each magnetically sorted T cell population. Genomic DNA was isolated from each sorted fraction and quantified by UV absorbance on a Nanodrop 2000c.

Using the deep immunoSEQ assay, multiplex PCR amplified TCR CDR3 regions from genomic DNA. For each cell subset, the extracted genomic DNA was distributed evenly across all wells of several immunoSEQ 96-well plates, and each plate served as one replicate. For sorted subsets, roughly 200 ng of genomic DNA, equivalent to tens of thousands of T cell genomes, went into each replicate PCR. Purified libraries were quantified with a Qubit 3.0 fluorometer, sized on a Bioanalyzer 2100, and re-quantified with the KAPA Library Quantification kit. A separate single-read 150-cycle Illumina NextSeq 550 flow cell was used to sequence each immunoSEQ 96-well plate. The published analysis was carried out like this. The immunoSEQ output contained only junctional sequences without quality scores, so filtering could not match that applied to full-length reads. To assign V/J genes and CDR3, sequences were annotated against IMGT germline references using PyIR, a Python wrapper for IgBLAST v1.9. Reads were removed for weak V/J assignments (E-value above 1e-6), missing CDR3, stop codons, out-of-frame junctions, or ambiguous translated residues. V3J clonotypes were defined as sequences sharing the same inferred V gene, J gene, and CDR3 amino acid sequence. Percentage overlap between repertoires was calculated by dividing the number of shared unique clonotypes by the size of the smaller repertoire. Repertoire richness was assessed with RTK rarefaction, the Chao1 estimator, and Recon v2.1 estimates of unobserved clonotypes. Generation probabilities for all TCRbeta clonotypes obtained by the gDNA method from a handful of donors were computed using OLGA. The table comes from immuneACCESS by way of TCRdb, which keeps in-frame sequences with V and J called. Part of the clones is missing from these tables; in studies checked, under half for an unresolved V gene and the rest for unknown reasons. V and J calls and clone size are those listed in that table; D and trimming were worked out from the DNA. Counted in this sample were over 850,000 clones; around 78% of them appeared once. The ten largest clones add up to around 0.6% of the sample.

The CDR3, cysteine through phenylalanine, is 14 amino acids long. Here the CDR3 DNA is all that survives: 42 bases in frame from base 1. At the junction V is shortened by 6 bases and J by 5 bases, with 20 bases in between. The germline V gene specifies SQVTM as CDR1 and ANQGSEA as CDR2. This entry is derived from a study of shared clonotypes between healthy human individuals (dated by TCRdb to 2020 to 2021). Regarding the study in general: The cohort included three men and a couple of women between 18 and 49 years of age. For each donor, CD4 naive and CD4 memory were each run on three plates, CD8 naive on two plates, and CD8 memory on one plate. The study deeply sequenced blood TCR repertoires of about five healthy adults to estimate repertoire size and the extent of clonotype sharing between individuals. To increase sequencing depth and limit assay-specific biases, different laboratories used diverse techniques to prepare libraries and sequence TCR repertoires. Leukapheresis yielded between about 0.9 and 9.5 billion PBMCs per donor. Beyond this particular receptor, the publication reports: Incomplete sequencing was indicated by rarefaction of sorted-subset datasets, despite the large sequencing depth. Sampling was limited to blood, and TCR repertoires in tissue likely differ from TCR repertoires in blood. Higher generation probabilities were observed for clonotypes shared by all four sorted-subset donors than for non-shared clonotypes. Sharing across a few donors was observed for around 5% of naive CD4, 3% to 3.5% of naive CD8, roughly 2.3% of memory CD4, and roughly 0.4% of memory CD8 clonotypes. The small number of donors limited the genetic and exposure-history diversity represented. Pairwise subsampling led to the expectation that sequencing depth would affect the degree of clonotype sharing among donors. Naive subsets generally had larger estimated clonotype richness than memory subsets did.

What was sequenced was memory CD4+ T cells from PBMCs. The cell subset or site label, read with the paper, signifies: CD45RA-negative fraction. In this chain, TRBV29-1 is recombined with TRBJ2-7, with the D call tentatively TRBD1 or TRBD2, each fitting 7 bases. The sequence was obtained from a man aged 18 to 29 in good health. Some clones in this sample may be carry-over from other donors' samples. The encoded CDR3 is CSVQGGGRAHEQYF. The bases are TGCAGCGTCCAGGGGGGAGGGAGAGCCCACGAGCAGTACTTC.